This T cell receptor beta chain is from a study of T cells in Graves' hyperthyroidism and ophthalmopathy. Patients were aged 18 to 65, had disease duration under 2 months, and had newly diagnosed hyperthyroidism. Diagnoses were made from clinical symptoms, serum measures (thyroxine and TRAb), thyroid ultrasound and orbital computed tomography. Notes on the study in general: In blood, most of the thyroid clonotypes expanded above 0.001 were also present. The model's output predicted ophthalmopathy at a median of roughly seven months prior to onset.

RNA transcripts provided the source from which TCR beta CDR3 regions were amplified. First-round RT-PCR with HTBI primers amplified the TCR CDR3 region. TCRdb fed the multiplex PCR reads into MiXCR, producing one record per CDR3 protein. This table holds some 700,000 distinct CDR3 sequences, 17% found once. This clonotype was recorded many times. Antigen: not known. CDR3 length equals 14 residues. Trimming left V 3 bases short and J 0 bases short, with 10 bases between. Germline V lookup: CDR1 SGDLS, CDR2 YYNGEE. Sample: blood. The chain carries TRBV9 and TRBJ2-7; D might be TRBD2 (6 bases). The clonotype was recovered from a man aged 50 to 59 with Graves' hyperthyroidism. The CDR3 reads CASSAGASSYEQYF. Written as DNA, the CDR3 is TGTGCCAGCAGCGCGGGAGCGAGCTCCTACGAGCAGTACTTC.